This T cell receptor beta chain is from a study of T cells in tuberculosis. Study background: This South African cohort compared adolescents with or without latent tuberculosis against adults with active tuberculosis.

V dropped 6 bases and J dropped 3 bases, with 21 bases sitting between them. In germline, CDR1 is MRHNA, CDR2 SNTAGT. The CDR3 contains 16 residues. Generated by immunoSEQ multiplex PCR, the TCRdb table keeps only in-frame clones and is missing some. This sample has approximately 20,000 clones, with roughly 97% found just once. Overall study results and limits: GEM motif frequencies gave 70% accuracy; the GMM repertoire gave 80% to 90%.

Concerning this clone itself: Its target is unknown.

The sequenced material came from PBMCs. The receptor was derived from a donor between 10 and 35 years old with latent tuberculosis or without tuberculosis infection. The rearrangement links TRBV6-4 to TRBJ2-7, with D perhaps matching TRBD1 (6 bases). The CDR3 nucleotides read TGTGCCAGCAGCCACAACCTGGCACAGGGTGTCTACGAGCAGTACTTC. As protein: CASSHNLAQGVYEQYF.